The source of this T cell receptor (beta chain) is a study of T cell changes during pregnancy in multiple sclerosis. Per germline, CDR1 SGHTA and CDR2 FQGNSA. Trimming removed 1 base at V and 5 bases at J, with 12 bases between. The length of the CDR3 is 14 residues. Using immunoSEQ multiplex PCR, the repertoire was profiled, and TCRdb retains in-frame clones only, with some absent. The data show roughly 100,000 clones, 90% seen once. This chain uses TRBV7-2 with TRBJ2-7; possible D gene TRBD2, 5 bases. Sequences were derived from peripheral blood, sampled in the second trimester of pregnancy. The TCR comes from a female donor in good health, enrolled as a control in a pregnancy study. In DNA, the CDR3 is TGTGCCAGCAGCTTAGGCCGGGATGGCCACGAGCAGTACTTC. It yields the protein CASSLGRDGHEQYF.